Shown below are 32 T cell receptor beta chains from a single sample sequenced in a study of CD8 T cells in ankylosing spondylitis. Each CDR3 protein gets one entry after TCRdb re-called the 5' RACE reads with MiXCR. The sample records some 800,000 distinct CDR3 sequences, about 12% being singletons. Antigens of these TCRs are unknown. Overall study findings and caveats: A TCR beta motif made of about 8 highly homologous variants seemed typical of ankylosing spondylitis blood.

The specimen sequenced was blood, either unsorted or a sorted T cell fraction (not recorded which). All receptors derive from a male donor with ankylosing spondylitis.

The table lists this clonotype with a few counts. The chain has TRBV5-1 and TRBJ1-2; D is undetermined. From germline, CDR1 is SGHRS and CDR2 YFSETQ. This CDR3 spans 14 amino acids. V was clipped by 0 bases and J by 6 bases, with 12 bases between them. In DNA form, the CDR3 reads TGCGCCAGCAGCTTGGCCCGTGAGGGAAATGGCTACACCTTC. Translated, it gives CASSLAREGNGYTF.

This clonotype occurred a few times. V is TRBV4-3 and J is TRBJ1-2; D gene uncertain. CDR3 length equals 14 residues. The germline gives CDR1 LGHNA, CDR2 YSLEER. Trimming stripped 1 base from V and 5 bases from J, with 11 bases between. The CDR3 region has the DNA TGCGCCAGCAGCCAAGTAGGAGACCGGTATGGCTACACCTTC. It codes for CASSQVGDRYGYTF.

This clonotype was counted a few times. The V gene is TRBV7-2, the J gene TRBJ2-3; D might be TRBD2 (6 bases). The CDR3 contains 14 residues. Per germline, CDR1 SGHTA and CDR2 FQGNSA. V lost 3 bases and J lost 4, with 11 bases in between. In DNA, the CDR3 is TGTGCCAGCAGCTTCCGGTCGGGGGCAGATACGCAGTATTTT. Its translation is CASSFRSGADTQYF.

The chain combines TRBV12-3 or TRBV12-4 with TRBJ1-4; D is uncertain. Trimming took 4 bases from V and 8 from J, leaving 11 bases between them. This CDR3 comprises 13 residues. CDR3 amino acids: CASSWRTVEKLFF. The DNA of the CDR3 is TGTGCCAGCAGTTGGCGGACGGTCGAAAAACTGTTTTTT.

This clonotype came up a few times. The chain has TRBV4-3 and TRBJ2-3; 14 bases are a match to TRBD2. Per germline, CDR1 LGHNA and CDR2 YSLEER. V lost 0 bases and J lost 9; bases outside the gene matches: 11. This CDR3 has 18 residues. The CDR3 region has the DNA TGCGCCAGCAGCCAAGATTGGGGGGGACTAGCGGGAGAGGAAACGCAGTATTTT. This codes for CASSQDWGGLAGEETQYF.

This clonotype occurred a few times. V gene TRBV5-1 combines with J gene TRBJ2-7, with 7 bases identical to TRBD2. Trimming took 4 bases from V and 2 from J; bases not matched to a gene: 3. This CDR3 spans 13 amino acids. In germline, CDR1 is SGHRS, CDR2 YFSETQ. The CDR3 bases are TGCGCCAGCAGCGCGGGGGACGCCTACGAGCAGTACTTC. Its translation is CASSAGDAYEQYF.

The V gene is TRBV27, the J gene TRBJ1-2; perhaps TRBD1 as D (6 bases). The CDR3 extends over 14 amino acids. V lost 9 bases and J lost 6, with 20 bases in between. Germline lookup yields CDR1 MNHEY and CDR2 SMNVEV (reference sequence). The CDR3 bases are TGTGCCAGTCGGACCTTACAGGGTCCAAATGGCTACACCTTC. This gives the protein CASRTLQGPNGYTF.

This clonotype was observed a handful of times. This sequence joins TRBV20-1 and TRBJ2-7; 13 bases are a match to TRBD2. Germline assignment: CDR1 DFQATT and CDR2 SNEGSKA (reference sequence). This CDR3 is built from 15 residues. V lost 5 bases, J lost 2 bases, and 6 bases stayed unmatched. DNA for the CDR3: TGCAGTGCTGAAACCGGGACTAGCGGGACCTACGAGCAGTACTTC. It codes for CSAETGTSGTYEQYF.

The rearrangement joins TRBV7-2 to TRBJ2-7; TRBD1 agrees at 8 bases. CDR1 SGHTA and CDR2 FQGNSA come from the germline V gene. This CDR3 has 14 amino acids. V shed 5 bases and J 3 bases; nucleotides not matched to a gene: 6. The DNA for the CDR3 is TGTGCCAGCAGCCACAGACAGGGGTACTACGAGCAGTACTTC. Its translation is CASSHRQGYYEQYF.

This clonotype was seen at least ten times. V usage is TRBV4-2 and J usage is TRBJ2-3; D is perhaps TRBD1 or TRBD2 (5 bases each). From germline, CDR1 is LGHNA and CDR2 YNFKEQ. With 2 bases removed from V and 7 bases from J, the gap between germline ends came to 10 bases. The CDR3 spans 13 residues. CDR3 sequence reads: CASSQSRDHTQYF. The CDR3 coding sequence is TGTGCCAGCAGCCAAAGCCGGGACCATACGCAGTATTTT.

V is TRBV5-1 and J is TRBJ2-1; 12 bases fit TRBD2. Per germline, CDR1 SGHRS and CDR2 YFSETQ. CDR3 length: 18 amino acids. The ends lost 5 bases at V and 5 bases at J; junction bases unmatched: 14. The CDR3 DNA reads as TGCGCCAGCAGTTCTAGCGGGAGGGGTTTACCTTCCAACAATGAGCAGTTCTTC. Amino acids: CASSSSGRGLPSNNEQFF.

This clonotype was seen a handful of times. CDR3 sequence reads: CASSRPRGETQYF. CDR3 bases: TGTGCCAGCAGTCGCCCCAGAGGGGAGACCCAGTACTTC. This chain connects TRBV6-6 to TRBJ2-5, with TRBD2 as a possible D gene (5 bases). Trimming left V 5 bases short and J 5 bases short, with 12 bases between. The length of the CDR3 is 13 residues. The V gene's germline CDR1 is MNHNY and CDR2 SVGAGI (reference sequence).

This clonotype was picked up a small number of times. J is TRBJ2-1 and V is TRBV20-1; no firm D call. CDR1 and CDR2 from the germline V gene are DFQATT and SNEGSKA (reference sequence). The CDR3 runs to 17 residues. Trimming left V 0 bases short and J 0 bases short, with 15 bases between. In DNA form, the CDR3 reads TGCAGTGCTAGAGATCGTCGAACTCCCGGCTCCTACAATGAGCAGTTCTTC. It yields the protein CSARDRRTPGSYNEQFF.

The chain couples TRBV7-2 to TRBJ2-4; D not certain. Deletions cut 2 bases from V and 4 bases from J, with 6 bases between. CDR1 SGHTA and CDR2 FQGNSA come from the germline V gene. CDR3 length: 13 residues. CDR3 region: CASSLTKKNIQYF. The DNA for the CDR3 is TGTGCCAGCAGCTTAACCAAGAAAAACATTCAGTACTTC.

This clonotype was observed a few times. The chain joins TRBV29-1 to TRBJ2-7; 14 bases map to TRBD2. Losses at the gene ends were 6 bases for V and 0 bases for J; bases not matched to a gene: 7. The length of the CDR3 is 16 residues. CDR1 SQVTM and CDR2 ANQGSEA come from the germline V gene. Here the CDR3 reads CSVSGTSGGDSYEQYF. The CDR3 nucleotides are TGCAGCGTCTCCGGGACTAGCGGGGGCGACTCCTACGAGCAGTACTTC.

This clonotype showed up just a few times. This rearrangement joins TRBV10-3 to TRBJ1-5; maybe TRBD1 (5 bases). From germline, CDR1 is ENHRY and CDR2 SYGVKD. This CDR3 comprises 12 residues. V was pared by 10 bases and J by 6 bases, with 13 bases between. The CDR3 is CATGGGTQPQHF. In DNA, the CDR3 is TGTGCCACCGGGGGGGGGACTCAGCCCCAGCATTTT.

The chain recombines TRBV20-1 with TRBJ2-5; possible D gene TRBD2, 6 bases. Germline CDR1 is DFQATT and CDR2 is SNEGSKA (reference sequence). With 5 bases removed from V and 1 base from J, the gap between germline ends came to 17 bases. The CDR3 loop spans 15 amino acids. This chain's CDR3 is CSALSAGYLQETQYF. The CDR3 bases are TGCAGTGCTCTAAGCGCGGGATACCTCCAAGAGACCCAGTACTTC.

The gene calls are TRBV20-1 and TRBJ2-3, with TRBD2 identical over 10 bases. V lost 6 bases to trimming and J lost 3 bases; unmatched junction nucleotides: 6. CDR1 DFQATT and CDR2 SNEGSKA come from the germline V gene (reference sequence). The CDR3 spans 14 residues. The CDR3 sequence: CSATLAGRTDTQYF. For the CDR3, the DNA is TGCAGTGCCACACTAGCGGGGAGGACAGATACGCAGTATTTT.

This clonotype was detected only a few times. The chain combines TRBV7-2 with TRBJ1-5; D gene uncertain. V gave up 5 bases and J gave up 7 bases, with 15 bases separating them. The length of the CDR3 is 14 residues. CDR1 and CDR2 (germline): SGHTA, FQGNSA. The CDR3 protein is CASSRSLVGQPQHF. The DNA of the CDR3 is TGTGCCAGCAGCCGCTCACTGGTTGGGCAGCCCCAGCATTTT.

CDR3 DNA: TGCAGTGCTAGAGAACAGGGATTTAATGAAAAACTGTTTTTT. Translating it yields CSAREQGFNEKLFF. The rearrangement links TRBV20-1 to TRBJ1-4; D is perhaps TRBD1 (6 bases). The CDR3 has 14 residues. V was trimmed by 0 bases and J by 4 bases, leaving 9 bases between them. Germline V gene sequence: CDR1 DFQATT, CDR2 SNEGSKA (reference sequence).

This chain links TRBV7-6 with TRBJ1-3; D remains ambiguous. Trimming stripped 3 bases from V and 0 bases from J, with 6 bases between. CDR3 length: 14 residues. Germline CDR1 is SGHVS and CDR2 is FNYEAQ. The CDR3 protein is CASSFSVSGNTIYF. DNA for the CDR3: TGTGCCAGCAGCTTCTCAGTCTCTGGAAACACCATATATTTT.

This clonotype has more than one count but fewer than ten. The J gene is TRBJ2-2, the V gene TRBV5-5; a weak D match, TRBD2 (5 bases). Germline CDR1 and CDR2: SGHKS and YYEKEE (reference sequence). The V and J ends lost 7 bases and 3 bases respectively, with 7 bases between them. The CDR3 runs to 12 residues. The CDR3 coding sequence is TGTGCCAGCGGGAGTTACACCGGGGAGCTGTTTTTT. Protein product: CASGSYTGELFF. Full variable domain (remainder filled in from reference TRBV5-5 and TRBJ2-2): DAGVTQSPTHLIKTRGQQVTLRCSPISGHKSVSWYQQVLGQGPQFIFQYYEKEERGRGNFPDRFSARQFPNYSSELNVNALLLGDSALYLCASGSYTGELFFGEGSRLTVL.

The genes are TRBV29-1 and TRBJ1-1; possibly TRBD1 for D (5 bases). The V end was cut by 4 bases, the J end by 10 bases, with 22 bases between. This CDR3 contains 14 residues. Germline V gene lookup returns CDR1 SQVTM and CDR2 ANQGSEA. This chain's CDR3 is CSVVSRVAHGGAFF. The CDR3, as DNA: TGCAGCGTTGTGTCCAGGGTAGCCCACGGCGGAGCTTTCTTT.

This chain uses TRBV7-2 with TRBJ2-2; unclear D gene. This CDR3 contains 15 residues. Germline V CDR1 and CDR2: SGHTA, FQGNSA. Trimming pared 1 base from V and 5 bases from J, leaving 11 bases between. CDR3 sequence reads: CASSLVSGPTGELFF. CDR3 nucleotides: TGTGCCAGCAGCTTAGTGTCAGGCCCTACCGGGGAGCTGTTTTTT.

The CDR3 is CASSKDSYNTEAFF. In DNA, the CDR3 is TGTGCCAGCAGCAAAGACAGTTATAACACTGAAGCTTTCTTT. This chain connects TRBV11-1 to TRBJ1-1; TRBD1 is a possible D gene (5 bases). Germline V gene data show CDR1 as SGHAT and CDR2 as FQDESV (reference sequence). The CDR3 extends over 14 amino acids. Trimming removed 5 bases from V and 2 bases from J, with 12 bases in between. Full variable domain (remainder filled in from reference TRBV11-1 and TRBJ1-1): EAEVAQSPRYKITEKSQAVAFWCDPISGHATLYWYRQILGQGPELLVQFQDESVVDDSQLPKDRFSAERLKGVDSTLKIQPAELGDSAMYLCASSKDSYNTEAFFGQGTRLTVV.

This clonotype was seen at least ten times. The CDR3 sequence: CASSYPGTAPNYTF. The CDR3 region has the DNA TGTGCCAGCAGCTACCCCGGGACAGCTCCTAACTACACCTTC. The chain is built from TRBV5-5 and TRBJ1-2, with 7 bases identical to TRBD1. V was pared by 3 bases and J by 10 bases, with 12 bases of the junction left unmatched. From germline, CDR1 is SGHKS and CDR2 YYEKEE (reference sequence). The CDR3 spans 14 residues.

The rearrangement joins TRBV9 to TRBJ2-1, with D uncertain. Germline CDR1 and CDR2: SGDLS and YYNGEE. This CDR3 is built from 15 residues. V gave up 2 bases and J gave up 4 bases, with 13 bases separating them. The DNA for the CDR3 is TGTGCCAGCAGCGTGGGTAACAGAAATTACAATGAGCAGTTCTTC. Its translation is CASSVGNRNYNEQFF.

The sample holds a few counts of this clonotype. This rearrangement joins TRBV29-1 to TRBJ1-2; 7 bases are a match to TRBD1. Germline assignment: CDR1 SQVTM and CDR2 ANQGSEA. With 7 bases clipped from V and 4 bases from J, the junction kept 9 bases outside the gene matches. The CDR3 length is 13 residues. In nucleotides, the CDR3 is TGCAGCGCGCGGGACAGTCTGTTCTATGGCTACACCTTC. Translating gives CSARDSLFYGYTF.

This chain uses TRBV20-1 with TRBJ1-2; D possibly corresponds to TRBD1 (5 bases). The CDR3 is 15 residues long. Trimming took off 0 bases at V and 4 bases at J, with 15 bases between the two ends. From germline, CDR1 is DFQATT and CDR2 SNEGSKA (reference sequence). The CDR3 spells CSARDSIGGSYGYTF. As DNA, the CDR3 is TGCAGTGCTAGAGATTCGATTGGGGGGAGCTATGGCTACACCTTC.

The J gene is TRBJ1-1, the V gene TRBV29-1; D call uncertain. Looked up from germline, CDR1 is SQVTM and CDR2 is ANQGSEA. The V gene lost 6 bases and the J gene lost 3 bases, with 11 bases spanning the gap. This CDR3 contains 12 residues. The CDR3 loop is CSVFGAHTEAFF. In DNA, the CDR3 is TGCAGCGTCTTCGGCGCCCACACTGAAGCTTTCTTT.

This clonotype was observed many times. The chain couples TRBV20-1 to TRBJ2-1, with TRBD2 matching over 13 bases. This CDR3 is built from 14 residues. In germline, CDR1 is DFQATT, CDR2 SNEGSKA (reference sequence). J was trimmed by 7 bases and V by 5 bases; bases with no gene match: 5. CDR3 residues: CSALLAGGANEQFF. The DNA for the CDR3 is TGCAGTGCTCTACTAGCGGGAGGGGCAAATGAGCAGTTCTTC.

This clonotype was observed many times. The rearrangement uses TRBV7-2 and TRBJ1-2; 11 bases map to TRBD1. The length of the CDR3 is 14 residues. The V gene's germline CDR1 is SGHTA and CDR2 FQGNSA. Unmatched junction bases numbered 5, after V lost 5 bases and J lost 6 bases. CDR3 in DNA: TGTGCCAGCAGCCAGGACAGGGGGCGGCATGGCTACACCTTC. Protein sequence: CASSQDRGRHGYTF.